This T cell receptor beta chain originates from a study of somatic mutations in cytotoxic T cells in rheumatoid arthritis. Germline V gene data show CDR1 as SGDLS and CDR2 as YYNGEE. With 6 bases removed from V and 5 bases from J, the gap between germline ends came to 21 bases. This CDR3 contains 15 residues. Assay: immunoSEQ multiplex PCR; the TCRdb copy retains only in-frame clones and omits some. The repertoire holds almost 15,000 clones, with approximately 72% as singletons. Positive selection with magnetic beads achieved the isolation of CD4+ and CD8+ cells, followed by a flow cytometry check of purity.

Sequencing input: CD8+ T cells sorted from blood. The sequence derives from an adult with rheumatoid arthritis. This chain joins TRBV9 and TRBJ2-7; D perhaps matches TRBD2 (5 bases). CDR3 residues: CASTATLEDGDEQYF. CDR3 DNA: TGTGCCAGCACCGCAACCCTAGAAGACGGGGACGAGCAGTACTTC.